The clone carrying this T cell receptor beta chain was observed a few times. Germline CDR1 is MRHNA and CDR2 is SNTAGT. The CDR3 consists of 14 residues. The V segment lost 3 bases and the J segment 6 bases; nucleotides outside the gene matches: 2. This specimen belongs to a study of human T cells and chemical hapten exposure. Time point given: patch test 2, 6 weeks after DPC sensitization. As for treatment: therapeutic diphenylcyclopropenone sensitization with weekly scalp DPC. TCRdb used MiXCR to reprocess the RACE reads, holding one entry per CDR3 protein. The table has approximately 87,000 distinct CDR3 sequences, about an eighth seen once; the top ten hold 2.5% to 3.5%.

The TCR comes from a woman aged 40 to 50 with alopecia areata. Some clones in this sample may be carry-over from other donors' samples. The chain has TRBV6-4 and TRBJ2-1; 10 positions agree with TRBD1. The input for sequencing was whole blood, taken in connection with sensitization to the hapten diphenylcyclopropenone (DPC). The DNA of the CDR3 is TGTGCCAGCAGTGAGGGGACAGGGGTCAATGAGCAGTTCTTC. Translation: CASSEGTGVNEQFF.